This T cell receptor (beta chain) came from a study of T cell clonotyping in hematopoietic cell transplantation. To note about this clone: The antigen is undetermined.

Regarding the study as a whole: Cells were unsorted, so CD4 and CD8 contributions were not separated. Higher Inverse Simpson Index values in graft donor and pretransplant recipient predicted broader posttransplant TCR diversity.

Sequenced by immunoSEQ multiplex PCR; TCRdb stores in-frame clones only, minus some. The table includes approximately 4,200 clones, over 75% detected once. The V gene lost 0 bases and the J gene lost 2 bases, with 7 bases spanning the gap. This CDR3 is 14 amino acids long. Germline assignment: CDR1 MNHEY and CDR2 SVGAGI. Recipients were bled about 28 days pretransplant and at posttransplant days 30, 100, 180. The sequences come from peripheral blood mononuclear cells, collected 100 days after allogeneic stem cell transplant. The chain links TRBV6-5 to TRBJ2-5, with D possibly matching TRBD1 (6 bases). This receptor was obtained from a male patient aged 45-59 years who had an allogeneic stem cell transplant from an unrelated donor, so the T cells may come from the graft donor. Some clones in this sample may be carry-over from other donors' samples. In DNA form, the CDR3 reads TGTGCCAGCAGTTACTCAGGGGGACAAGAGACCCAGTACTTC. Residues: CASSYSGGQETQYF.